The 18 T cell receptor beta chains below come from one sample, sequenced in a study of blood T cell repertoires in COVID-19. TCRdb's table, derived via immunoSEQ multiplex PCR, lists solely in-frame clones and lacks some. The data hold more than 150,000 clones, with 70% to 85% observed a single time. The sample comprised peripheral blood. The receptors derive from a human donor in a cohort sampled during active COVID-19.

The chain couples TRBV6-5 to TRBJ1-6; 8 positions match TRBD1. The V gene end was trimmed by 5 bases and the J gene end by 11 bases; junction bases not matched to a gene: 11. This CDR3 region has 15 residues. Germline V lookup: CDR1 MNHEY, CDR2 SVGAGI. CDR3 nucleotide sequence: TGTGCCAGCAGTCTAGGACAGGGCCTCATGGCACCCCTCCACTTT. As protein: CASSLGQGLMAPLHF.

CDR3 sequence reads: CASSSQGGSLSYEQYF. CDR3 nucleotides: TGTGCCAGCAGTTCTCAGGGGGGTTCGCTTTCCTACGAGCAGTACTTC. This chain connects TRBV27 to TRBJ2-7; a weak D match, TRBD1 (7 bases). From germline, CDR1 is MNHEY and CDR2 SMNVEV (reference sequence). The CDR3 spans 16 residues. V was trimmed by 4 bases and J by 1 base, leaving 17 bases between them.

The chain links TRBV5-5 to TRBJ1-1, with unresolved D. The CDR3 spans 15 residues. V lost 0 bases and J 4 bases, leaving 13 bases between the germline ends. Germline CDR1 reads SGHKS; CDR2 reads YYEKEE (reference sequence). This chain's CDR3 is CASSLERLSSTEAFF. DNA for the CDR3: TGTGCCAGCAGCTTGGAGCGTTTGTCTTCCACTGAAGCTTTCTTT.

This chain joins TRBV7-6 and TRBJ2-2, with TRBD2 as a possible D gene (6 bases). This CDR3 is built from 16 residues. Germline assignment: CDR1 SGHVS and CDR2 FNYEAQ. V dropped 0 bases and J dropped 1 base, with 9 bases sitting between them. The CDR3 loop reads CASSLASGWNTGELFF. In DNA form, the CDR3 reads TGTGCCAGCAGCTTAGCTAGCGGCTGGAACACCGGGGAGCTGTTTTTT.

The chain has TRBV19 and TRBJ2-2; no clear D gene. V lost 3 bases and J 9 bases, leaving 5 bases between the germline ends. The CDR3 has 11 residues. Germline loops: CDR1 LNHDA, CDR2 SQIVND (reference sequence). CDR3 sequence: CASSIDRELFF. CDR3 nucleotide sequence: TGTGCCAGTAGTATTGACAGGGAGCTGTTTTTT.

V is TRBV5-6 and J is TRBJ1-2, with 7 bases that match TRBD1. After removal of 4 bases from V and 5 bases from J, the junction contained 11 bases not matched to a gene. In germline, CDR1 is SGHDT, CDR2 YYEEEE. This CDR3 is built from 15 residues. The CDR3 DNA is TGTGCCAGCAGCCCCTTACAGGGGTCGGGATATGGCTACACCTTC. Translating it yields CASSPLQGSGYGYTF.

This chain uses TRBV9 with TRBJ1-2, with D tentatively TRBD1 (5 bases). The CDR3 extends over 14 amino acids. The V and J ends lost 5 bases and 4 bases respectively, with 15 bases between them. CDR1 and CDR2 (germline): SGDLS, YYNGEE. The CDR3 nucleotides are TGTGCCAGCAGGCGGCAGGGTGGGTTCTATGGCTACACCTTC. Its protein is CASRRQGGFYGYTF.

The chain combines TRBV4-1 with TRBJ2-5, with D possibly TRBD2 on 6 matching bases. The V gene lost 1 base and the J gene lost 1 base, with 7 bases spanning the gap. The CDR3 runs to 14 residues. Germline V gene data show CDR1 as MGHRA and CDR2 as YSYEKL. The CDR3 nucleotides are TGCGCCAGCAGCCAAGTGGGGGGCCAAGAGACCCAGTACTTC. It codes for CASSQVGGQETQYF.

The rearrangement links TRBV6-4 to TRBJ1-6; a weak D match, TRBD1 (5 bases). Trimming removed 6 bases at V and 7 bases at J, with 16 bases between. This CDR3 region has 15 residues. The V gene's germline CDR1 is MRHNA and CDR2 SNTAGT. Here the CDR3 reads CASRKTAGENSPLHF. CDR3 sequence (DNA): TGTGCCAGCAGAAAGACCGCGGGGGAGAATTCACCCCTCCACTTT.

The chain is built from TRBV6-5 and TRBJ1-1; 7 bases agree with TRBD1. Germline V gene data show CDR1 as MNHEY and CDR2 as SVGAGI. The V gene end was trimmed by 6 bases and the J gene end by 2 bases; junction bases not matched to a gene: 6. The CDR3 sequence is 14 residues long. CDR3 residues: CASSPGTANTEAFF. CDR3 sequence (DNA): TGTGCCAGCAGCCCCGGGACAGCTAACACTGAAGCTTTCTTT.

CDR3 sequence: CASKGGGSAGETQYF. In DNA form, the CDR3 reads TGTGCCAGTAAGGGCGGGGGGTCAGCAGGGGAGACCCAGTACTTC. The rearrangement uses TRBV19 and TRBJ2-5; 8 nucleotides agree with TRBD2. The ends lost 7 bases at V and 5 bases at J; junction bases unmatched: 12. CDR3 length: 15 amino acids. CDR1 LNHDA and CDR2 SQIVND come from the germline V gene (reference sequence).

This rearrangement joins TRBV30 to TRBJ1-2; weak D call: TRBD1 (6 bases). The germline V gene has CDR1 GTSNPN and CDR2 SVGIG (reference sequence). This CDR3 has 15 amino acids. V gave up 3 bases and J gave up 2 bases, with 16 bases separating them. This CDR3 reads CAWSARLTGNYGYTF. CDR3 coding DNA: TGTGCCTGGAGCGCACGGCTAACAGGGAACTATGGCTACACCTTC.

The CDR3 spells CASSVGAAGYYEQYF. For the CDR3, the DNA is TGTGCCAGCAGCGTAGGGGCCGCCGGATACTACGAGCAGTACTTC. The J gene is TRBJ2-7, the V gene TRBV9, with unresolved D. Looked up from germline, CDR1 is SGDLS and CDR2 is YYNGEE. The V end lost 0 bases, the J end lost 3 bases, and 13 bases lay between the germline ends. The CDR3 is 15 residues long.

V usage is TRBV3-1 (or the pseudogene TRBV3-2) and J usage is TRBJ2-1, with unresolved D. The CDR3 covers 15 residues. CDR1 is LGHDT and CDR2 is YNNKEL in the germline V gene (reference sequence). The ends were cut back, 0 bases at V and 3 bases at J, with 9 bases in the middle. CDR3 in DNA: TGTGCCAGCAGCCAAGATTCGAACTTCTACAATGAGCAGTTCTTC. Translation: CASSQDSNFYNEQFF.

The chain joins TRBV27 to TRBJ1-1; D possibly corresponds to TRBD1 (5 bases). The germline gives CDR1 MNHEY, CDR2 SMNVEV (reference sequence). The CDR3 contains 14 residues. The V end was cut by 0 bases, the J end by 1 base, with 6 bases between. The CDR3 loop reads CASSLSGENTEAFF. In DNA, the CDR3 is TGTGCCAGCAGTTTATCAGGGGAGAACACTGAAGCTTTCTTT.

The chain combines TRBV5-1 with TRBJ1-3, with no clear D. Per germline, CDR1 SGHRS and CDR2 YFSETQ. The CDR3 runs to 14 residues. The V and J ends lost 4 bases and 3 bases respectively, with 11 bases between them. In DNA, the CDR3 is TGCGCCAGCAGCCCTAGTAGCTTTGGAAACACCATATATTTT. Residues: CASSPSSFGNTIYF. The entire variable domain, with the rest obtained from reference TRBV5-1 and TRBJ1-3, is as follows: KAGVTQTPRYLIKTRGQQVTLSCSPISGHRSVSWYQQTPGQGLQFLFEYFSETQRNKGNFPGRFSGRQFSNSRSEMNVSTLELGDSALYLCASSPSSFGNTIYFGEGSWLTVV.

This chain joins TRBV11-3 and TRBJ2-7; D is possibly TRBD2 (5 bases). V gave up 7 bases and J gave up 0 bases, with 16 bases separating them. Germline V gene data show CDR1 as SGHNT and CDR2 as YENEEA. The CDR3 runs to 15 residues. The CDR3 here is CASIMTGRRSYEQYF. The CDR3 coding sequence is TGTGCCAGCATCATGACGGGAAGACGCTCCTACGAGCAGTACTTC. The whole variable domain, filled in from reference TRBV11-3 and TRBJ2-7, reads EAGVVQSPRYKIIEKKQPVAFWCNPISGHNTLYWYLQNLGQGPELLIRYENEEAVDDSQLPKDRFSAERLKGVDSTLKIQPAELGDSAVYLCASIMTGRRSYEQYFGPGTRLTVT.

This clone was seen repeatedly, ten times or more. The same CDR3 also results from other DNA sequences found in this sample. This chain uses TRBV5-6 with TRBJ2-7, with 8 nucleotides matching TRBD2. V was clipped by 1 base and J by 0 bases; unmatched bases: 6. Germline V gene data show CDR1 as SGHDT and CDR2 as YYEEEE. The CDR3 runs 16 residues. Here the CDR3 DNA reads TGTGCCAGCAGCTTGCGAAGCGGGGGTCTCTCCTACGAGCAGTACTTC. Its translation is CASSLRSGGLSYEQYF. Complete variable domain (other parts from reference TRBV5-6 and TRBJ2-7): DAGVTQSPTHLIKTRGQQVTLRCSPKSGHDTVSWYQQALGQGPQFIFQYYEEEERQRGNFPDRFSGHQFPNYSSELNVNALLLGDSALYLCASSLRSGGLSYEQYFGPGTRLTVT.